This TCR beta chain stems from a study of CD8+CD57+ T cells in acquired aplastic anemia. Patients included in sequencing had previously demonstrated CD8+CD57+ cell expansion by flow cytometry. For CDR3 and TCR beta VDJ profiling, genomic DNA was the template used. TCRdb redid the calling of the reads with MiXCR, one entry per CDR3 protein. The profile shows about 98,000 distinct CDR3 sequences, 55% to 80% of them singletons. Trimming took off 3 bases at V and 8 bases at J, with 21 bases between the two ends. The CDR3 extends over 16 amino acids. Germline assignment: CDR1 KGHDR and CDR2 SFDVKD. Sequencing was performed on sorted CD4+, CD8+, or CD8+CD57+ T cells (not recorded which) from PBMCs. This clonotype originated in a human donor with aplastic anemia. The chain employs TRBV24-1 and TRBJ1-2; TRBD1 might be the D (5 bases). CDR3 sequence (DNA): TGTGCCACCAGTGATCCAGGGTCGCGGGACGCTATGGGCTACACCTTC. Residues: CATSDPGSRDAMGYTF.